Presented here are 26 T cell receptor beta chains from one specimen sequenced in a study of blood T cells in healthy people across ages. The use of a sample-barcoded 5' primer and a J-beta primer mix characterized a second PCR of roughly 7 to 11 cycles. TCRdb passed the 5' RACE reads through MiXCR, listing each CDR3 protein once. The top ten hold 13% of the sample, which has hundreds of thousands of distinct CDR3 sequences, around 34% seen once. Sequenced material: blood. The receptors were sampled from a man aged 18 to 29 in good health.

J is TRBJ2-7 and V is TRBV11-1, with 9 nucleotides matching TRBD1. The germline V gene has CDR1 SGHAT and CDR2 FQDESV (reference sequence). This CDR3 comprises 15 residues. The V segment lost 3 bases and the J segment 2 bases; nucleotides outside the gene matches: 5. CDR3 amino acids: CASSFRDRVTYEQYF. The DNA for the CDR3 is TGTGCCAGCAGCTTTCGGGACAGGGTTACCTACGAGCAGTACTTC.

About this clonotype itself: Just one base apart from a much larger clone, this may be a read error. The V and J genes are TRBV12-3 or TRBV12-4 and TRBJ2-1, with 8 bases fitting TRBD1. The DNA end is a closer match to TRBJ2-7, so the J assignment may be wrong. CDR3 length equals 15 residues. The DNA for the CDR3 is TGTGCCAGCAGTTCCAACAGGGGGTCCTACAATGAGCAGTACTTC. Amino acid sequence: CASSSNRGSYNEQYF.

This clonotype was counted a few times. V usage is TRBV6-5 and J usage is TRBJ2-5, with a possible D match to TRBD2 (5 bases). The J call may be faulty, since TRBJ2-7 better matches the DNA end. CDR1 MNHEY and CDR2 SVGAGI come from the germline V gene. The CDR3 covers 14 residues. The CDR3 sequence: CASSWGEGSYEQYF. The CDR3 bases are TGTGCCAGCAGTTGGGGAGAAGGGTCCTACGAGCAGTACTTC.

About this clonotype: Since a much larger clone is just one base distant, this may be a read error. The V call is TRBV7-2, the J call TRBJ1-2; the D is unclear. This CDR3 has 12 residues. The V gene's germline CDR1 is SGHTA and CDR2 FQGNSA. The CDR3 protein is CASSLGYYGHTF. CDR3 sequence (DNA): TGTGCCAGCAGCTTAGGTTACTATGGCCACACCTTC.

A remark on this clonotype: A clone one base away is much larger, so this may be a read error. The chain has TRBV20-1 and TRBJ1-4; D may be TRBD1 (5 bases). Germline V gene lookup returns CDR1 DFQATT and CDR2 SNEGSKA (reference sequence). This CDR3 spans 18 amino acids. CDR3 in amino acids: CSTRYRRGADITNEKLFF. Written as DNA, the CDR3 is TGCAGTACTAGATACCGGAGGGGTGCGGATATTACTAATGAAAAACTGTTTTTT.

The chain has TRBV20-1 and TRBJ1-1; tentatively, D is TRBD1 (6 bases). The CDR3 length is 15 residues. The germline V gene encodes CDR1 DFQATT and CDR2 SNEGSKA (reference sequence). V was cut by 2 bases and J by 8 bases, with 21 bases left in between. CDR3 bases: TGCAGTGCTAGATCGAGTATGGGGGGCAGGTACGAAGCTTTCTTT. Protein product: CSARSSMGGRYEAFF.

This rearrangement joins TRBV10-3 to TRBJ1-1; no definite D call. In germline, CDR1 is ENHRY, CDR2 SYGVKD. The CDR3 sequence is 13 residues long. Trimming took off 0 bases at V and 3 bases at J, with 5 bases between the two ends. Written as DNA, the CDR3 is TGTGCCATCAGTGAGTCCCGGGACACTGAAGCTTTCTTT. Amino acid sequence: CAISESRDTEAFF.

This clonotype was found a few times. This CDR3 is CASSLPGQSSYNEQYF. CDR3 in DNA: TGTGCCAGCAGTTTACCCGGACAAAGCTCCTACAATGAGCAGTACTTC. The V and J genes are TRBV27 and TRBJ2-1, with D possibly TRBD1 on 5 matching bases. With the DNA end fitting TRBJ2-7 better, the J assignment may be wrong. The CDR3 has 16 residues. Germline-derived CDR1 and CDR2 are MNHEY and SMNVEV (reference sequence).

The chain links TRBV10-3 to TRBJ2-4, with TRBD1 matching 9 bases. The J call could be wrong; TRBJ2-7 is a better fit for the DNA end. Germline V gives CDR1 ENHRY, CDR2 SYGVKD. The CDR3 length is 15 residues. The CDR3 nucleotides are TGTGCCATCAGTGAGTCTCCGGGACAGGGCTACGAGCAGTACTTC. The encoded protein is CAISESPGQGYEQYF.

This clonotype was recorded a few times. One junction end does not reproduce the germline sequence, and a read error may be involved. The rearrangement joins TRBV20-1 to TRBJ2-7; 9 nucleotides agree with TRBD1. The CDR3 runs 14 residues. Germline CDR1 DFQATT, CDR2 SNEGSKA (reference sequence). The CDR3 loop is CSAGQTGGSYERYF. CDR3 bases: TGCAGTGCTGGGCAGACAGGGGGGTCCTACGAGCGGTACTTC.

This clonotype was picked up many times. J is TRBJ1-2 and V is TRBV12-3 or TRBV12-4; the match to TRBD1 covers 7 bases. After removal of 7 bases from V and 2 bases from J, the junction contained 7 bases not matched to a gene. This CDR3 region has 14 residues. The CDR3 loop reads CASTPGQPNYGYTF. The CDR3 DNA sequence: TGTGCCAGCACCCCGGGACAGCCCAACTATGGCTACACCTTC.

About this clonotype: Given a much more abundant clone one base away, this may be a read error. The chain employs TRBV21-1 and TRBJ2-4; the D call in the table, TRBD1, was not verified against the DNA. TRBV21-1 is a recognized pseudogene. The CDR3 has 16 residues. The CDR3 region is CAGSPLMTWDKNIQYF. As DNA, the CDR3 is TGTGCCGGCAGCCCCCTTATGACTTGGGACAAAAACATTCAGTACTTC.

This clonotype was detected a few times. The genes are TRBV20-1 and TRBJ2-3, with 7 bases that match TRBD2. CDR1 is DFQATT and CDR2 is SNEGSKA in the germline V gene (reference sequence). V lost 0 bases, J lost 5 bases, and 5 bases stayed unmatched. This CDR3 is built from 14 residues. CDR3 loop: CSARESGAGDTQYF. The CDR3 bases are TGCAGTGCTAGAGAAAGCGGGGCGGGAGATACGCAGTATTTT.

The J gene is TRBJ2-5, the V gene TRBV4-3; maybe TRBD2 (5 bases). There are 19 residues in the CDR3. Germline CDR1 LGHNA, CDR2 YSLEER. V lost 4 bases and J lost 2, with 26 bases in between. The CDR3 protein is CASSLPPVYEGRLQETQYF. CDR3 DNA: TGCGCCAGCAGCCTCCCCCCCGTCTACGAGGGCAGATTACAAGAGACCCAGTACTTC.

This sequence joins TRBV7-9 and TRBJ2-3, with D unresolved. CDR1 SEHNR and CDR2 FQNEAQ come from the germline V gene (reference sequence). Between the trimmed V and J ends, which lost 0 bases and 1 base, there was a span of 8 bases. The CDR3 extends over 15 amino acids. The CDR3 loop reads CASSLAPGRTDTQYF. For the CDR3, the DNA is TGTGCCAGCAGCTTAGCCCCGGGCCGCACAGATACGCAGTATTTT.

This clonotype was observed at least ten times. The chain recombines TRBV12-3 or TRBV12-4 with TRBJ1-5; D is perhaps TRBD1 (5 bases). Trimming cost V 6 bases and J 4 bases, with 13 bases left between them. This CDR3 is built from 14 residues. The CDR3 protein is CASSVTGGNQPQHF. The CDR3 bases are TGTGCCAGCAGCGTTACAGGAGGGAATCAGCCCCAGCATTTT.

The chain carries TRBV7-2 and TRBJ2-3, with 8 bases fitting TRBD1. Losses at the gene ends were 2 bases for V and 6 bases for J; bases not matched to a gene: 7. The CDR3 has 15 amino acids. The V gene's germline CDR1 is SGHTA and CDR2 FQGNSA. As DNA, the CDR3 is TGTGCCAGCAGCTTATCCCTCAGGGGGCGGGATACGCAGTATTTT. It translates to CASSLSLRGRDTQYF.

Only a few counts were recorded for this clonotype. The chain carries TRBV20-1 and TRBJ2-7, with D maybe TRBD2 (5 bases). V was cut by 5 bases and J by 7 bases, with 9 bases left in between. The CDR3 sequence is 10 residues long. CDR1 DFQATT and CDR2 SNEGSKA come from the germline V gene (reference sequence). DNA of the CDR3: TGCAGTGCTTCCCGGGATGAGCAGTACTTC. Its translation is CSASRDEQYF.

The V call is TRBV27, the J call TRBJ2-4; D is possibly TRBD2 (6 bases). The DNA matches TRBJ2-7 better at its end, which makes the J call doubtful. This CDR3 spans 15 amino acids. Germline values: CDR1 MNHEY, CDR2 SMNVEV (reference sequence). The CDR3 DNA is TGTGCCAGCAGTAAAAAGCGGGCAGAATCCTACGAGCAGTACTTC. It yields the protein CASSKKRAESYEQYF.

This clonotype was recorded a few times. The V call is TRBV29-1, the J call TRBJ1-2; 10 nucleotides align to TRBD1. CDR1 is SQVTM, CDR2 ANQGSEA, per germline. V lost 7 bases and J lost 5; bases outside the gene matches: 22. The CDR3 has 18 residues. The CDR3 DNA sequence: TGCAGCGCCGAACCTACACCACTGACAGGGGGCGAAGGGTATGGCTACACCTTC. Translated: CSAEPTPLTGGEGYGYTF.

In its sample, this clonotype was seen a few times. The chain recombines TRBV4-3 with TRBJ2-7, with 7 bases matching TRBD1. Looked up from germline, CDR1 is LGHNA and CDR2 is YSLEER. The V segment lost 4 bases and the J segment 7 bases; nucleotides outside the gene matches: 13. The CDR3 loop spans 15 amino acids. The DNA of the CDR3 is TGCGCCAGCAGCCGGGGACAGTTAAAATACAATGAGCAGTACTTC. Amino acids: CASSRGQLKYNEQYF.

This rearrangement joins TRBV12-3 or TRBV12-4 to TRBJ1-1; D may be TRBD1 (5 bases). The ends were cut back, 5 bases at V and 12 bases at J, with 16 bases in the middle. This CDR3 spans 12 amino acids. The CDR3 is CASSRSPGPPFF. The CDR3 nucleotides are TGTGCCAGCAGTAGAAGTCCGGGACCTCCTTTCTTT.

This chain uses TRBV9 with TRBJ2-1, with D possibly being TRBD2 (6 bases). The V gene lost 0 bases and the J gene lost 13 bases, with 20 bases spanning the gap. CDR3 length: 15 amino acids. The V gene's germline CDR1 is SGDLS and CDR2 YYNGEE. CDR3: CASSVVEAGLETQFF. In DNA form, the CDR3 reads TGTGCCAGCAGCGTAGTCGAGGCGGGGTTGGAGACCCAGTTCTTC.

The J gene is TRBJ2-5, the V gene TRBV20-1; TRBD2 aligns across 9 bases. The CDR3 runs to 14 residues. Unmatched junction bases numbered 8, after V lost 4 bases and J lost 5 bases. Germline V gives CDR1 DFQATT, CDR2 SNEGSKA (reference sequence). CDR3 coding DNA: TGCAGTGCTAATGAACTAGCGGGCGGGGAGACCCAGTACTTC. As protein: CSANELAGGETQYF.

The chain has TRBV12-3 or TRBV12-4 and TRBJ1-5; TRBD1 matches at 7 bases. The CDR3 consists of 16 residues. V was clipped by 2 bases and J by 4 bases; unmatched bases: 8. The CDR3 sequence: CASSLKYRGGNQPQHF. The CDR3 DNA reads TGTGCCAGCAGTTTAAAGTACAGGGGAGGTAATCAGCCCCAGCATTTT.

CDR3 protein: CATQGASGGPNEQYF. Written as DNA, the CDR3 is TGTGCCACCCAAGGGGCTAGCGGGGGCCCCAATGAGCAGTACTTC. The rearrangement joins TRBV7-6 to TRBJ2-7; TRBD2 matches 10 bases. Germline trimming cut 10 bases from V and 7 bases from J; bases unmatched to any gene: 16. The CDR3 consists of 15 residues. Germline loops: CDR1 SGHVS, CDR2 FNYEAQ.